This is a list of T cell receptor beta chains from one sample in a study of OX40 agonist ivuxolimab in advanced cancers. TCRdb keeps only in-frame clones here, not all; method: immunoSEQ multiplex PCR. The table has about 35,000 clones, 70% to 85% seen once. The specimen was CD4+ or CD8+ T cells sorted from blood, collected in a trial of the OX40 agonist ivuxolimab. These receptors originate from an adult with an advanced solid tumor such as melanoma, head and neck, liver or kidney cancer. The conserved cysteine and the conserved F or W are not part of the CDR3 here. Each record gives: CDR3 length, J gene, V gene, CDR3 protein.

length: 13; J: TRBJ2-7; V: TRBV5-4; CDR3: ASSGGTGPPYEQY
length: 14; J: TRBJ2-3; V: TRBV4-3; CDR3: ASSQDGTSGGSTQY
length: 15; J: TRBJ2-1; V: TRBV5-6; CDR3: ASSLGARGPQGNEQF
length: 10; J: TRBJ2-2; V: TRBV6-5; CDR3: ASSYDTGELF
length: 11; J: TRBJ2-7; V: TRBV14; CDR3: ATRAGVGYEQY
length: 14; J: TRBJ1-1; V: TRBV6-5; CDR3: ASSYTYSTMNTEAF
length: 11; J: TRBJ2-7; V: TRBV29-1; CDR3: SVEWGAHNEQY
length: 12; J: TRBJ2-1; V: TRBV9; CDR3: ASSVATRTNEQF
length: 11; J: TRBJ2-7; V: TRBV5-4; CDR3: ASSGLSSYEQY
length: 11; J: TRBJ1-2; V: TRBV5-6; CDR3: ASSITGDYGYT
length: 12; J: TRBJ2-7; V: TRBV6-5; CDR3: ASSDRGGRYEQY
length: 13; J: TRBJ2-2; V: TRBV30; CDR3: AWSVLAGGPGELF
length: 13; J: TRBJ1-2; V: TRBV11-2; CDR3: ASSPRGGLVDGYT
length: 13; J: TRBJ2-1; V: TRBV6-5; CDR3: ASGPVSSSYNEQF
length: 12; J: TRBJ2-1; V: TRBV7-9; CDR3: ASSLASKTNEQF
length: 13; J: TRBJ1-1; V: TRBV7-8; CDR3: ASSLGLTGSTEAF
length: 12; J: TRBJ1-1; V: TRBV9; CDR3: ASSVGVTNTEAF
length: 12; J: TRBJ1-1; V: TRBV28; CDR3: ASSQRTGNTEAF
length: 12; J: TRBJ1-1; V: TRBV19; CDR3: ASSMNQGPTEAF
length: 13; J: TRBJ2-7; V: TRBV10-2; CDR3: ASSESLGGSYEQY
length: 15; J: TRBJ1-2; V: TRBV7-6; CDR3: ASSSSERAGTQYGYT
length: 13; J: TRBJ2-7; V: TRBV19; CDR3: ASSMEEGMSYEQY
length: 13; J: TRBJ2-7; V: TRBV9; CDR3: ASSPGGGNAYEQY
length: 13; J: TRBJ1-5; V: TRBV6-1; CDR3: ASLKGDLSNQPQH
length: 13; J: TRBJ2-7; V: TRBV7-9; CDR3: ASSLQEDRNYEQY
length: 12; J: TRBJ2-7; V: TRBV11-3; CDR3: ASSFGLAAYEQY
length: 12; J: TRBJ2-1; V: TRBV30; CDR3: AWSMGSGNNEQF
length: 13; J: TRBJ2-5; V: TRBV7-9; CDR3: ASSPSPGHGETQY
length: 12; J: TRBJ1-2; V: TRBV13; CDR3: ASSFTGANYGYT
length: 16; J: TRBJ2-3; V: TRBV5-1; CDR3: ASSLGYGGREREATQY
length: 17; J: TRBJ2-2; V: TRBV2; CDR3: ASSRLLTSGAPKGGELF
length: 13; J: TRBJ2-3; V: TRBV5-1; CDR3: ASSLDGGSTDTQY
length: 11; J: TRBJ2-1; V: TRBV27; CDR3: ASLAGGHNEQF
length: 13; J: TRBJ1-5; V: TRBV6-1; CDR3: ASSEIPEPNQPQH
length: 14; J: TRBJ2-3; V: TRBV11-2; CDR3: ASSLDVAGVFDTQY
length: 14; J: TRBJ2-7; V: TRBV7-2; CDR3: ASSLNSLAASYEQY
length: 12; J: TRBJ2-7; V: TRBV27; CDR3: ASSFGDGSYEQY
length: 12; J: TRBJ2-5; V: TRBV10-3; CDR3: AISEGLPQETQY
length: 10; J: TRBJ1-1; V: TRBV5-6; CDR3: ASRSGNTEAF
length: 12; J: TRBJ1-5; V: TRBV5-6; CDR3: ASSAGYSNQPQH
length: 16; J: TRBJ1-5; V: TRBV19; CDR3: ASKVITGAEYSNQPQH
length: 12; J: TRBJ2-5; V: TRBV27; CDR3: ASSLWGAGETQY